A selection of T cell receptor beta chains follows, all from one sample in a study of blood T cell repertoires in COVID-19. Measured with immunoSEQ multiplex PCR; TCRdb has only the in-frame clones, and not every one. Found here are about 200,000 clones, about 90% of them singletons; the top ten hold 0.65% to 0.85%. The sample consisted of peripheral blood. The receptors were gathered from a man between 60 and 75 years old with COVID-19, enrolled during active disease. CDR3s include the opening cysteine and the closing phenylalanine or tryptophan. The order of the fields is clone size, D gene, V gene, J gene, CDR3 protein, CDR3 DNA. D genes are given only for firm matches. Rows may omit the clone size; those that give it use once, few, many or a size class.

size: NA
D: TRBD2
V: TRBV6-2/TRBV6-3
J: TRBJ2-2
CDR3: CASSQAGGHTGELFF
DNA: TGTGCCAGCAGTCAAGCGGGAGGGCACACCGGGGAGCTGTTTTTT

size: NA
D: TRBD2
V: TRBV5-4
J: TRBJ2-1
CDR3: CASGSGGYNEQFF
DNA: TGTGCCAGCGGAAGCGGGGGTTACAATGAGCAGTTCTTC

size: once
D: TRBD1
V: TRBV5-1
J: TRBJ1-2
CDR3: CASSLSAGGYGYTF
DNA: TGCGCCAGCAGCTTGAGCGCAGGGGGCTATGGCTACACCTTC

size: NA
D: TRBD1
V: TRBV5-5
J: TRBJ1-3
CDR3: CASRPLGQGAANTIYF
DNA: TGTGCCAGCAGGCCACTGGGACAGGGGGCCGCAAACACCATATATTTT

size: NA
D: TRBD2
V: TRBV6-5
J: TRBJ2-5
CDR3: CAASPVAGPKETQYF
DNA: TGTGCCGCGTCTCCTGTAGCGGGGCCCAAAGAGACCCAGTACTTC

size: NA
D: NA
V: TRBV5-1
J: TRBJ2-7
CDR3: CASSPQGQASRPYEQYF
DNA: TGCGCCAGCAGTCCACAGGGCCAAGCTTCGCGGCCCTACGAGCAGTACTTC

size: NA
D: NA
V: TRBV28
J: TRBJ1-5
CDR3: CASSWATNQPQHF
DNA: TGTGCCAGCAGTTGGGCCACTAATCAGCCCCAGCATTTT

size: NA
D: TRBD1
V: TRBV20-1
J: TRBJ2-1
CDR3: CSANEQGANLYNEQFF
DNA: TGCAGTGCTAATGAACAGGGGGCGAACCTATACAATGAGCAGTTCTTC

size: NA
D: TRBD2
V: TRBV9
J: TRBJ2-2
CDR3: CASSPSGANTGELFF
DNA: TGTGCCAGCAGCCCTAGCGGGGCTAACACCGGGGAGCTGTTTTTT

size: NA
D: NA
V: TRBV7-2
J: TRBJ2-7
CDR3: CASSSRRGTYAEQYF
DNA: TGTGCCAGCAGCTCCCGAAGGGGCACCTACGCCGAGCAGTACTTC

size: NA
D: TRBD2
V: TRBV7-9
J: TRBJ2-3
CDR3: CAAGRTSSDEAQYF
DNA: TGTGCCGCTGGCCGGACTAGCTCGGATGAGGCGCAGTATTTT

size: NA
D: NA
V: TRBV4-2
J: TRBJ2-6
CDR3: CASRRSEVSGANVLTF
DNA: TGTGCCAGCCGCCGGAGCGAGGTTTCTGGGGCCAACGTCCTGACTTTC

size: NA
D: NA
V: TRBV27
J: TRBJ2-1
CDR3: CASSLRAGIYNEQFF
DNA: TGTGCCAGCAGTTTAAGGGCAGGGATCTACAATGAGCAGTTCTTC

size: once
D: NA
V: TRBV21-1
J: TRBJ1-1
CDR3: CDKNTEAFF
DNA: TGTGACAAGAACACTGAAGCTTTCTTT

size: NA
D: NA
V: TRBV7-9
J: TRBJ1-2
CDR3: CASSLAVDSYGYTF
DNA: TGTGCCAGCAGCTTAGCTGTGGACAGTTATGGCTACACCTTC